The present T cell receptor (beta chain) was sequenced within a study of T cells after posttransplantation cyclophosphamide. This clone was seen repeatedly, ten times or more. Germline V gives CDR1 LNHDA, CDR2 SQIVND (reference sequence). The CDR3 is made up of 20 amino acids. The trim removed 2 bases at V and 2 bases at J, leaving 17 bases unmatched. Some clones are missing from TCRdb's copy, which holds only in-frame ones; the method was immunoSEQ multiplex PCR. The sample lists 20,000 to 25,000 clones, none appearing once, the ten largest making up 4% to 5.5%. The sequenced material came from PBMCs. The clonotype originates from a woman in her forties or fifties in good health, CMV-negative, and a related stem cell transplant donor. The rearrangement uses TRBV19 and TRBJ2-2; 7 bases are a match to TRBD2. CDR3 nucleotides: TGTGCCAGTAGTATAACCAACCCGGGACTAACATTAAGAAACACCGGGGAGCTGTTTTTT. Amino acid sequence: CASSITNPGLTLRNTGELFF.